The sequence of this TCR beta chain was determined in a study of blood T cell repertoires in COVID-19. The table came from immunoSEQ multiplex PCR; TCRdb's copy has only in-frame clones and leaves some out. This sample has tens of thousands of clones, with under 70% found just once. The CDR3 contains 17 residues. With 2 bases clipped from V and 5 bases from J, the junction kept 6 bases outside the gene matches. This sequence joins TRBV23-1 and TRBJ1-6, with 10 bases fitting TRBD1. TRBV23-1 is recorded as an ORF, its role being uncertain. Sequences were obtained from peripheral blood. The sequence was collected from a woman in her 70s with acute or convalescent COVID-19. This CDR3 reads CASSQGAGTGDNSPLHF. The CDR3 nucleotides are TGCGCCAGCAGTCAAGGAGCCGGGACAGGGGATAATTCACCCCTCCACTTT.